The 10 T cell receptor beta chains below all came from one sample that was sequenced in a study of tissue T cells after allogeneic stem cell transplantation. The data were produced by immunoSEQ multiplex PCR, yet TCRdb's version contains in-frame clones alone and is incomplete. In the table there are about 6,300 clones, around 70% of which are singletons. The sample in question was tissue from the rectum, obtained at autopsy. These receptors were collected from a woman aged 18 to 50 with breast cancer.

The chain is built from TRBV6-1 and TRBJ1-3; D call uncertain. The CDR3 length is 13 residues. V dropped 0 bases and J dropped 6 bases, with 6 bases sitting between them. Germline V gene sequence: CDR1 MNHNS, CDR2 SASEGT. CDR3 nucleotides: TGTGCCAGCAGTGAAGCGCTCGAAAACACCATATATTTT. It is translated as CASSEALENTIYF.

The J gene is TRBJ2-2, the V gene TRBV7-8, with TRBD1 matching over 8 bases. The V gene's germline CDR1 is SGHVS and CDR2 FQNEAQ. The CDR3 extends over 16 amino acids. The V segment lost 5 bases and the J segment 2 bases; nucleotides outside the gene matches: 7. The CDR3, as DNA: TGTGCCAGCAGCGCCCGGGACAGGATCAACACCGGGGAGCTGTTTTTT. This sequence encodes CASSARDRINTGELFF. Together with reference TRBV7-8 and TRBJ2-2, the CDR3 gives the full variable domain: GAGVSQSPRYKVAKRGQDVALRCDPISGHVSLFWYQQALGQGPEFLTYFQNEAQLDKSGLPSDRFFAERPEGSVSTLKIQRTQQEDSAVYLCASSARDRINTGELFFGEGSRLTVL.

By its share, this clone is medium-sized (0.01 to 0.1%). The chain joins TRBV5-5 to TRBJ2-7; D unclear. This CDR3 contains 13 residues. Trimming left V 3 bases short and J 2 bases short, with 9 bases between. Looked up from germline, CDR1 is SGHKS and CDR2 is YYEKEE (reference sequence). CDR3: CASSSVGTYEQYF. The CDR3 bases are TGTGCCAGCAGCTCGGTGGGCACCTACGAGCAGTACTTC.

The chain has TRBV30 and TRBJ2-5; 8 bases align to TRBD1. The ends lost 1 base at V and 3 bases at J; junction bases unmatched: 1. From germline, CDR1 is GTSNPN and CDR2 SVGIG (reference sequence). This CDR3 is built from 13 residues. Here the CDR3 reads CAWSAGQEETQYF. CDR3 nucleotides: TGTGCCTGGAGTGCGGGACAGGAAGAGACCCAGTACTTC.

The chain is built from TRBV7-8 and TRBJ2-3; possibly TRBD1 or TRBD2 for D (6 bases each). Germline values: CDR1 SGHVS, CDR2 FQNEAQ. The V gene lost 1 base and the J gene lost 6 bases, with 17 bases spanning the gap. The CDR3 contains 16 residues. CDR3 bases: TGTGCCAGCAGCTTAGGAAATTCACTAGGGGGGGATACGCAGTATTTT. Protein sequence: CASSLGNSLGGDTQYF.

The J gene is TRBJ1-4, the V gene TRBV3-1 (or the pseudogene TRBV3-2); no firm D call. The CDR3 has 12 residues. The ends were cut back, 4 bases at V and 8 bases at J, with 8 bases in the middle. The germline CDR1 and CDR2 sequences are LGHDT and YNNKEL (reference sequence). CDR3 residues: CASSPQSEKLFF. DNA of the CDR3: TGTGCCAGCAGCCCCCAGTCCGAAAAACTGTTTTTT.

The rearrangement links TRBV6-2 or TRBV6-3 to TRBJ1-1; 7 bases align to TRBD1. Unmatched junction bases numbered 9, after V lost 4 bases and J lost 7 bases. This CDR3 region has 14 residues. Germline values: CDR1 MNHEY, CDR2 SVGEGT. The CDR3 DNA is TGTGCCAGCAGTTGGCAGGGGGGAGCTAATGAAGCTTTCTTT. Its protein is CASSWQGGANEAFF.

V is TRBV11-3 and J is TRBJ2-1; D gene uncertain. Germline V gene data show CDR1 as SGHNT and CDR2 as YENEEA. V lost 0 bases, J lost 5 bases, and 11 bases lay in between. This CDR3 is built from 15 residues. The CDR3 DNA is TGTGCCAGCAGCTTAGAGGGCAACTTAAACAATGAGCAGTTCTTC. The encoded protein is CASSLEGNLNNEQFF.

V gene TRBV19 combines with J gene TRBJ1-2; no clear D. V lost 1 base to trimming and J lost 8 bases, with 11 bases between them. CDR1 and CDR2 from the germline V gene are LNHDA and SQIVND (reference sequence). The CDR3 sequence is 13 residues long. CDR3 residues: CASSIGRGDGYTF. The DNA of the CDR3 is TGTGCCAGTAGTATAGGGCGCGGCGACGGCTACACCTTC.

This clone was picked up a small number of times. CDR3 coding DNA: TGTGCCATCAGTGAGATAGGGACCGAAAGGGGCTATGGCTACACCTTC. This codes for CAISEIGTERGYGYTF. J is TRBJ1-2 and V is TRBV10-3; D is possibly TRBD1 (5 bases). The CDR3 consists of 16 residues. V dropped 2 bases and J dropped 4 bases, with 17 bases sitting between them. CDR1 is ENHRY and CDR2 is SYGVKD in the germline V gene.